This T cell receptor (beta chain) was recorded in a study of metastatic and nonmetastatic thyroid tumors. Study-wide context: For malignant and benign thyroid patients, tumor or nodule tissue and blood were the sources whose repertoires were compared.

Original handling: Between-group CDR3 differences, defined by clinicopathological status, yielded a distant-metastasis classifier for papillary thyroid cancer. TCRdb called clones again from the PCR reads with MiXCR. The V and J calls shown here were made by TCRdb, not taken from the authors' results. The sample records some 15,000 clones, around 3.6% being singletons. General observations from the study: In both blood and tumor samples, TCR beta diversity was reported significantly higher for malignant than benign nodules.

This clone occurred a few times. What it binds is not known. Until they underwent thyroid surgery, no patient had received any treatment. V was clipped by 6 bases and J by 9 bases; unmatched bases: 2. This CDR3 region has 11 residues. Germline CDR1 is MNHEY and CDR2 is SMNVEV (reference sequence). This receptor was obtained from a female donor with papillary thyroid cancer or a benign thyroid nodule (not recorded which). Some clones in this sample may be carry-over from other donors' samples. Sequenced: tumor tissue. The chain recombines TRBV27 with TRBJ1-5; 7 bases agree with TRBD1. CDR3 sequence reads: CASSAGGPQHF. CDR3 in DNA: TGTGCCAGCAGCGCAGGGGGGCCCCAGCATTTT.